The following is a TCR beta chain sequence with its context. Its antigen is still unknown. The data derive from a study of OX40 agonist ivuxolimab in advanced cancers. Study information: Enrollees could have had prior anti-PD-1, anti-PD-L1 or anti-CTLA-4 therapy, which 40% had received. Partial response was recorded in three patients: one hepatocellular carcinoma and two cutaneous melanoma cases. Regarding the study as a whole: Among the nonresponders, some also had low normalized T-cell clonal expansion.

Generated by immunoSEQ multiplex PCR, the TCRdb table keeps only in-frame clones and is missing some. The table lists about 89,000 clones, roughly 91% of them singletons, with about 0.7% in the top ten. The CDR3 extends over 15 amino acids. Trimming took off 0 bases at V and 1 base at J, with 9 bases between the two ends. Germline CDR1 reads LNHNV; CDR2 reads YYDKDF (reference sequence). The rearrangement links TRBV15 to TRBJ1-1, with D maybe TRBD1 (6 bases). This clonotype was obtained from an adult with an advanced solid tumor such as melanoma, head and neck, liver or kidney cancer. Sequenced material: CD4+ or CD8+ T cells sorted from blood, taken in a trial of the OX40 agonist ivuxolimab. DNA of the CDR3: TGTGCCACCAGCAGAGATTTACAGGGGAACACTGAAGCTTTCTTT. It yields the protein CATSRDLQGNTEAFF.